The 29 T cell receptor beta chains below were found in one sample sequenced in a study of cytotoxic CD8 clonotypes in ibrutinib-treated CLL. Here immunoSEQ multiplex PCR was the method, and the copy in TCRdb shows in-frame clones only, minus some. Altogether around 310,000 clones are present, 80% being singletons, with the ten largest covering over 5.5%. Sequencing used PBMCs, obtained before ibrutinib treatment. These receptors were taken from a human donor with chronic lymphocytic leukemia.

This clone came up once. The chain couples TRBV13 to TRBJ2-5; 7 bases are a match to TRBD1. This CDR3 is 15 amino acids long. CDR1 is PRHDT and CDR2 is FYEKMQ in the germline V gene (reference sequence). V was pared by 0 bases and J by 5 bases, with 6 bases of the junction left unmatched. CDR3 sequence reads: CASSLGTGVGETQYF. The CDR3 DNA sequence: TGTGCCAGCAGCTTAGGAACAGGGGTAGGGGAGACCCAGTACTTC.

The rearrangement uses TRBV9 and TRBJ1-1, with TRBD1 identical over 7 bases. V lost 3 bases to trimming and J lost 3 bases; unmatched junction nucleotides: 8. The CDR3 is made up of 15 amino acids. Looked up from germline, CDR1 is SGDLS and CDR2 is YYNGEE. The CDR3 sequence is CASSEIQGSYTEAFF. The CDR3 DNA is TGTGCCAGCAGCGAGATACAGGGGTCATACACTGAAGCTTTCTTT.

This clone was observed a handful of times. The chain employs TRBV28 and TRBJ2-7; the D is unclear. The CDR3 has 12 amino acids. Per germline, CDR1 MDHEN and CDR2 SYDVKM. V gave up 8 bases and J gave up 3 bases, with 11 bases separating them. CDR3 amino acids: CASEGRLYEQYF. The CDR3 DNA reads TGTGCCAGCGAAGGCAGACTCTACGAGCAGTACTTC.

This chain connects TRBV5-1 to TRBJ1-1; no clear D gene. CDR1 is SGHRS and CDR2 is YFSETQ in the germline V gene. The CDR3 sequence is 13 residues long. The germline V and J ends were trimmed by 3 bases and 6 bases, with 12 bases remaining between them. Here the CDR3 reads CASSYVLDAEAFF. The CDR3, as DNA: TGCGCCAGCAGCTATGTCCTGGACGCTGAAGCTTTCTTT.

The rearrangement joins TRBV7-2 to TRBJ2-3; tentative D call: TRBD1 (5 bases). CDR3 length: 17 amino acids. Deletions cut 0 bases from V and 3 bases from J, with 16 bases between. Germline V gene lookup returns CDR1 SGHTA and CDR2 FQGNSA. This CDR3 reads CASSLAVSAGSTDTQYF. The CDR3 DNA reads as TGTGCCAGCAGCTTAGCGGTGAGCGCAGGGTCGACAGATACGCAGTATTTT.

The chain is built from TRBV19 and TRBJ1-2; a weak D match, TRBD1 (6 bases). CDR3 length: 17 amino acids. V was pared by 2 bases and J by 5 bases, with 21 bases between. Germline CDR1 LNHDA, CDR2 SQIVND (reference sequence). CDR3 nucleotides: TGTGCCAGTAGTATAACCGGGACACCCCGCAGGAGGTATGGCTACACCTTC. Protein sequence: CASSITGTPRRRYGYTF.

This chain joins TRBV29-1 and TRBJ1-1; D uncertain. Trimming pared 0 bases from V and 1 base from J, leaving 9 bases between. Germline CDR1 SQVTM, CDR2 ANQGSEA. There are 14 residues in the CDR3. The CDR3 bases are TGCAGCGTTGAAGAAGCGGTTCCGAACACTGAAGCTTTCTTT. It specifies CSVEEAVPNTEAFF.

This clone was observed once. V gene TRBV27 combines with J gene TRBJ2-7; 8 nucleotides agree with TRBD2. The CDR3 has 14 amino acids. Losses at the gene ends were 3 bases for V and 7 bases for J; bases not matched to a gene: 8. From germline, CDR1 is MNHEY and CDR2 SMNVEV (reference sequence). The CDR3 here is CASSFGPPGGEQYF. CDR3 in DNA: TGTGCCAGCAGTTTTGGTCCCCCGGGAGGGGAGCAGTACTTC.

J is TRBJ2-1 and V is TRBV7-3; D not certain. From germline, CDR1 is SGHTA and CDR2 FQGTGA. V gave up 3 bases and J gave up 9 bases, with 12 bases separating them. This CDR3 is built from 13 residues. The CDR3 loop reads CASSLSKASEQFF. The CDR3 DNA follows: TGTGCCAGCAGCTTGTCTAAAGCTAGTGAGCAGTTCTTC. The full variable domain, completed using reference TRBV7-3 and TRBJ2-1, is GAGVSQTPSNKVTEKGKYVELRCDPISGHTALYWYRQSLGQGPEFLIYFQGTGAADDSGLPNDRFFAVRPEGSVSTLKIQRTERGDSAVYLCASSLSKASEQFFGPGTRLTVL.

This clone was picked up a small number of times. The rearrangement links TRBV18 to TRBJ1-1; possibly TRBD1 for D (6 bases). This CDR3 has 14 residues. Trimming took 2 bases from V and 4 from J, leaving 11 bases between them. Germline values: CDR1 KGHSH, CDR2 LQKENI. In DNA, the CDR3 is TGTGCCAGCTCACCAATAGGACAGAGCACTGAAGCTTTCTTT. Translating gives CASSPIGQSTEAFF.

The chain is built from TRBV7-9 and TRBJ1-2; 10 nucleotides line up with TRBD1. CDR3 length: 14 residues. CDR1 and CDR2 (germline): SEHNR, FQNEAQ (reference sequence). Trimming at V came to 5 bases and at J to 8 bases, leaving 8 bases not matched to a gene. CDR3 sequence reads: CASSTLDRGHGYTF. CDR3 nucleotides: TGTGCCAGCAGCACCTTAGACAGGGGGCACGGCTACACCTTC.

This clone was counted only a few times. The chain recombines TRBV7-2 with TRBJ1-1; no definite D call. Trimming removed 5 bases at V and 7 bases at J, with 8 bases between. This CDR3 contains 11 residues. The germline gives CDR1 SGHTA, CDR2 FQGNSA. CDR3 DNA: TGTGCCAGCAGCCCAATCGTTGAAGCTTTCTTT. This codes for CASSPIVEAFF.

The J gene is TRBJ2-6, the V gene TRBV19; D gene unclear. Trimming stripped 1 base from V and 2 bases from J, with 12 bases between. This CDR3 comprises 17 residues. Germline loops: CDR1 LNHDA, CDR2 SQIVND (reference sequence). CDR3 nucleotide sequence: TGTGCCAGTAGTATAGTTTGGCAGACAACTGGGGCCAACGTCCTGACTTTC. This gives the protein CASSIVWQTTGANVLTF.

This chain uses TRBV7-2 with TRBJ1-5; the D is unclear. The CDR3 loop spans 13 amino acids. Trimming shortened V by 1 base and J by 9 bases, and 10 bases separated the two germline ends. Germline V gene sequence: CDR1 SGHTA, CDR2 FQGNSA. CDR3 DNA sequence: TGTGCCAGCAGCTTAGGGGCGGGTCGGCCCCAGCATTTT. Its protein is CASSLGAGRPQHF.

This clone was observed a few times. The chain couples TRBV6-5 to TRBJ2-7, with no clear D. This CDR3 region has 12 residues. The V end was cut by 6 bases, the J end by 3 bases, with 9 bases between. Germline CDR1 is MNHEY and CDR2 is SVGAGI. CDR3 residues: CASSSRYYEQYF. CDR3 sequence (DNA): TGTGCCAGCAGCTCACGTTACTACGAGCAGTACTTC.

The rearrangement links TRBV15 to TRBJ2-2; D ambiguous. Germline-derived CDR1 and CDR2 are LNHNV and YYDKDF (reference sequence). Trimming shortened V by 0 bases and J by 6 bases, and 14 bases separated the two germline ends. CDR3 length: 16 residues. CDR3 sequence (DNA): TGTGCCACCAGCAGAGATCTAGGCGGTTATGCCGGGGAGCTGTTTTTT. Translated, it gives CATSRDLGGYAGELFF. Supplemented by reference TRBV15 and TRBJ2-2, the full variable domain reads DAMVIQNPRYQVTQFGKPVTLSCSQTLNHNVMYWYQQKSSQAPKLLFHYYDKDFNNEADTPDNFQSRRPNTSFCFLDIRSPGLGDTAMYLCATSRDLGGYAGELFFGEGSRLTVL.

The V and J genes are TRBV6-6 and TRBJ2-7; D not certain. Germline CDR1 and CDR2: MNHNY and SVGAGI (reference sequence). This CDR3 region has 14 residues. V was pared by 5 bases and J by 0 bases, with 11 bases between. In DNA form, the CDR3 reads TGTGCCAGCAGTGATGTCAGTTTCTCCTACGAGCAGTACTTC. Translation gives CASSDVSFSYEQYF.

The rearrangement joins TRBV28 to TRBJ2-2, with 8 bases that match TRBD2. V trimming: 3 bases; J trimming: 5 bases; junction bases outside the gene matches: 8. The CDR3 has 16 amino acids. Germline V gene data show CDR1 as MDHEN and CDR2 as SYDVKM. The CDR3 bases are TGTGCCAGCAGTTTTATACGGACTAGCATAACCGGGGAGCTGTTTTTT. It specifies CASSFIRTSITGELFF.

Only a few counts were recorded for this clone. This sequence joins TRBV2 and TRBJ2-7, with 13 bases aligning to TRBD2. After removal of 2 bases from V and 3 bases from J, the junction contained 4 bases not matched to a gene. The CDR3 spans 16 residues. Germline CDR1 reads SNHLY; CDR2 reads FYNNEI. DNA for the CDR3: TGTGCCAGCAGTGAATGGGGACTAGCGGGAAACTACGAGCAGTACTTC. Encoded protein: CASSEWGLAGNYEQYF.

V and J are TRBV30 and TRBJ2-7, with D unresolved. Germline V gives CDR1 GTSNPN, CDR2 SVGIG (reference sequence). The CDR3 contains 16 residues. V shed 1 base and J shed 4 bases, with 20 bases lying between them. CDR3 nucleotides: TGTGCCTGGAGTGCTATTTCACTCCGCGGTTCTTACGAGCAGTACTTC. It yields the protein CAWSAISLRGSYEQYF.

CDR3 coding DNA: TGTGCCTGGAGTGCGGGGATTAGCACAGATACGCAGTATTTT. This codes for CAWSAGISTDTQYF. The gene calls are TRBV30 and TRBJ2-3; D might be TRBD2 (5 bases). CDR3 size: 14 residues. Trimming removed 1 base from V and 0 bases from J, with 8 bases in between. The V gene's germline CDR1 is GTSNPN and CDR2 SVGIG (reference sequence).

This chain joins TRBV7-8 and TRBJ2-7, with D perhaps assigned TRBD1 or TRBD2 (5 bases each). Germline CDR1 and CDR2: SGHVS and FQNEAQ. The CDR3 covers 14 residues. Trimming left V 5 bases short and J 4 bases short, with 15 bases between. This CDR3 is CASSKPGAPYEQYF. CDR3 nucleotide sequence: TGTGCCAGCAGCAAACCCGGGGCCCCTTACGAGCAGTACTTC. Based on the CDR3 plus reference TRBV7-8 and TRBJ2-7, the full variable domain is GAGVSQSPRYKVAKRGQDVALRCDPISGHVSLFWYQQALGQGPEFLTYFQNEAQLDKSGLPSDRFFAERPEGSVSTLKIQRTQQEDSAVYLCASSKPGAPYEQYFGPGTRLTVT.

The chain joins TRBV12-5 to TRBJ1-1, with D possibly being TRBD1 (5 bases). Germline values: CDR1 LGHNT, CDR2 FRNRAP. Deletions cut 7 bases from V and 2 bases from J, with 14 bases between. The CDR3 has 14 residues. Written as DNA, the CDR3 is TGTGCTAGTGCTCATCCGACAGCAAACACTGAAGCTTTCTTT. Its protein is CASAHPTANTEAFF.

CDR3 nucleotide sequence: TGTGCCAGCAGCTTTTTTTTACCCCACACCGGGGAGCTGTTTTTT. It encodes CASSFFLPHTGELFF. The V and J genes are TRBV11-2 and TRBJ2-2, with D unresolved. Per germline, CDR1 SGHAT and CDR2 FQNNGV. Trimming took off 3 bases at V and 3 bases at J, with 11 bases between the two ends. The CDR3 is made up of 15 amino acids.

V and J are TRBV6-1 and TRBJ2-1; 9 bases line up with TRBD2. Germline loops: CDR1 MNHNS, CDR2 SASEGT. The CDR3 has 16 amino acids. The V segment lost 4 bases and the J segment 8 bases; nucleotides outside the gene matches: 12. In nucleotides, the CDR3 is TGTGCCAGCAGTGGGGGTCGAGCTAGCGGGATCCATGAGCAGTTCTTC. It yields the protein CASSGGRASGIHEQFF.

The chain links TRBV12-5 to TRBJ1-3; 7 positions match TRBD1. Trimming removed 6 bases from V and 2 bases from J; junction bases left unmatched: 19. Germline V gene data show CDR1 as LGHNT and CDR2 as FRNRAP. CDR3 length: 19 residues. As DNA, the CDR3 is TGTGCTAGTGGCTTGCGACTGGGACAGAAACTTGACCCTGGAAACACCATATATTTT. This codes for CASGLRLGQKLDPGNTIYF. Full variable domain (remainder filled in from reference TRBV12-5 and TRBJ1-3): DARVTQTPRHKVTEMGQEVTMRCQPILGHNTVFWYRQTMMQGLELLAYFRNRAPLDDSGMPKDRFSAEMPDATLATLKIQPSEPRDSAVYFCASGLRLGQKLDPGNTIYFGEGSWLTVV.

V gene TRBV4-1 combines with J gene TRBJ1-1; D perhaps matches TRBD1 (6 bases). V gave up 4 bases and J gave up 10 bases, with 22 bases separating them. CDR1 MGHRA and CDR2 YSYEKL come from the germline V gene. This CDR3 is 15 amino acids long. DNA for the CDR3: TGCGCCAGCAGCCGCAGTGGACAGTTGGTCTCTCCAGCTTTCTTT. This sequence encodes CASSRSGQLVSPAFF.

The chain joins TRBV5-1 to TRBJ2-7; 9 bases are shared with TRBD2. Germline CDR1 SGHRS, CDR2 YFSETQ. CDR3 length equals 15 residues. Germline trimming cut 0 bases from V and 3 bases from J; bases unmatched to any gene: 4. The CDR3 sequence: CASSLGLAGNYEQYF. In nucleotides, the CDR3 is TGCGCCAGCAGCTTGGGCCTAGCGGGAAACTACGAGCAGTACTTC.

The chain recombines TRBV7-9 with TRBJ1-2; D gene unclear. Germline CDR1 SEHNR, CDR2 FQNEAQ (reference sequence). The CDR3 length is 16 residues. Trimming stripped 4 bases from V and 8 bases from J, with 23 bases between. For the CDR3, the DNA is TGTGCCAGCAGCTCCTCACTCGGGGAGGCCTATCGAGGCTACACCTTC. Translating it yields CASSSSLGEAYRGYTF.